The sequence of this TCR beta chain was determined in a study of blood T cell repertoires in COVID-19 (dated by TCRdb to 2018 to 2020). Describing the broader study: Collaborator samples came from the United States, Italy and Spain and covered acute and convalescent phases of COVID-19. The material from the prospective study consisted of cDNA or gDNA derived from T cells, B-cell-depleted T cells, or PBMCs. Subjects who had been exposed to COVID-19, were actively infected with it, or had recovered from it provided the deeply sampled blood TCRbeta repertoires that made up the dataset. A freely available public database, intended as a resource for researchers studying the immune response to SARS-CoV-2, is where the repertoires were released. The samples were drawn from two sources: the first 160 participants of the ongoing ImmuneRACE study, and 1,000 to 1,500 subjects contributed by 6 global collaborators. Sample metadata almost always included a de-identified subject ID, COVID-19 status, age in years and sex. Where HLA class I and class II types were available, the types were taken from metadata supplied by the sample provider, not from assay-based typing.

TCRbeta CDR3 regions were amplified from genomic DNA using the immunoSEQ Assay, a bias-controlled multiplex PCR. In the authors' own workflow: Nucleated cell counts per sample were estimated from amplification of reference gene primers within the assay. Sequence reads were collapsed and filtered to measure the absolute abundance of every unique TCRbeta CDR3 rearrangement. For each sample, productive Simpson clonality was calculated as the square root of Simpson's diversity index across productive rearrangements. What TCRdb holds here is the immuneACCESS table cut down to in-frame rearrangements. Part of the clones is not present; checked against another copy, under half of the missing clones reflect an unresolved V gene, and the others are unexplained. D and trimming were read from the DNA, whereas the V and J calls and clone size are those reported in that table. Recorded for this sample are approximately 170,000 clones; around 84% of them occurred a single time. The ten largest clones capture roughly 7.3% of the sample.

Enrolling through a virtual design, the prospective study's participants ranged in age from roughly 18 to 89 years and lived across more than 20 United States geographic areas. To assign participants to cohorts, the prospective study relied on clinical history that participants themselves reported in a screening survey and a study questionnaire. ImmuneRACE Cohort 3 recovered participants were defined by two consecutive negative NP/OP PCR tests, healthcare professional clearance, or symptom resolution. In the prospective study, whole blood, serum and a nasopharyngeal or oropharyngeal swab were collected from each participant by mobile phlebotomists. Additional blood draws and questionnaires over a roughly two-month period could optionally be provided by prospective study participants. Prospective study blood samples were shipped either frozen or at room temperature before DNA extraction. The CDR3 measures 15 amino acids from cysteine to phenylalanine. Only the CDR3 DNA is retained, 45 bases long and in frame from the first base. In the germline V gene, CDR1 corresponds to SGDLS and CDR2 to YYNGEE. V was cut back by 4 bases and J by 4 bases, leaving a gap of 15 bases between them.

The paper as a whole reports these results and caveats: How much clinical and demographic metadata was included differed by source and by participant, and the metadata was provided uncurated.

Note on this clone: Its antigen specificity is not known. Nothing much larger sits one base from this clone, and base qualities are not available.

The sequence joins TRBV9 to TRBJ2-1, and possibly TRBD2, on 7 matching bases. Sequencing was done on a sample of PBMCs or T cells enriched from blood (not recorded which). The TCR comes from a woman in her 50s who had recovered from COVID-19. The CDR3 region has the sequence CASSQEGGVYNEQFF. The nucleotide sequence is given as TGTGCCAGCAGCCAGGAGGGGGGGGTTTACAATGAGCAGTTCTTC.